Below, 23 T cell receptor beta chains from the same sample are listed, as sequenced in a study of T cells after yellow fever vaccination. TCRdb processed the 5' RACE reads anew with MiXCR; each CDR3 protein has one entry. The profile shows hundreds of thousands of distinct CDR3 sequences, roughly 20% of them singletons. Sequencing was performed on PBMCs, taken before the yellow fever booster vaccination. All receptors derive from a man between 18 and 29 years old who received the YFV17D yellow fever vaccine.

This clonotype was observed a few times. J is TRBJ2-3 and V is TRBV24-1, with 8 bases aligning to TRBD2. From germline, CDR1 is KGHDR and CDR2 SFDVKD. The V and J ends lost 3 bases and 8 bases, in that order; junction bases with no gene match: 6. The length of the CDR3 is 14 residues. The CDR3 DNA follows: TGTGCCACCAGTGATGCCGGGACTAGTGGTACGCAGTATTTT. This translates into CATSDAGTSGTQYF.

The chain has TRBV6-1 and TRBJ1-5; TRBD1 is a possible D gene (6 bases). Germline CDR1 is MNHNS and CDR2 is SASEGT. The CDR3 length is 15 residues. Deletions cut 7 bases from V and 2 bases from J, with 15 bases between. CDR3 bases: TGTGCCAGCACGGGGGGCTTAGGGGGCAATCAGCCCCAGCATTTT. This codes for CASTGGLGGNQPQHF.

The chain combines TRBV10-3 with TRBJ1-4; the D gene is possibly TRBD1 (6 bases). With 10 bases removed from V and 8 bases from J, the gap between germline ends came to 23 bases. Germline CDR1 reads ENHRY; CDR2 reads SYGVKD. The CDR3 covers 15 residues. The CDR3, as DNA: TGTGCCACCAGACCTCATCAGGGGATTCGAGAAAAACTGTTTTTT. This encodes CATRPHQGIREKLFF.

The chain joins TRBV4-2 to TRBJ1-3; D might be TRBD1 (5 bases). Germline CDR1 is LGHNA and CDR2 is YNFKEQ. Trimming removed 0 bases at V and 2 bases at J, with 8 bases between. CDR3 length equals 15 residues. The CDR3 coding sequence is TGTGCCAGCAGCCAAGATCCGGACACTGGAAACACCATATATTTT. Protein: CASSQDPDTGNTIYF.

This clonotype was counted only a few times. The chain uses TRBV4-2 and TRBJ2-1; TRBD2 matches at 11 bases. The germline gives CDR1 LGHNA, CDR2 YNFKEQ. CDR3 length: 18 amino acids. V lost 0 bases and J lost 7; bases outside the gene matches: 11. Here the CDR3 reads CASSQESPSGGLRNEQFF. CDR3 sequence (DNA): TGTGCCAGCAGCCAAGAGTCCCCTAGCGGGGGGCTTAGGAATGAGCAGTTCTTC.

This clonotype was found a few times. The V gene is TRBV20-1, the J gene TRBJ1-1, with 9 bases that match TRBD1. Losses at the gene ends were 5 bases for V and 4 bases for J; bases not matched to a gene: 5. Germline V CDR1 and CDR2: DFQATT, SNEGSKA (reference sequence). The length of the CDR3 is 13 residues. CDR3 sequence reads: CSAVDRGATEAFF. CDR3 bases: TGCAGTGCTGTAGACAGGGGGGCCACTGAAGCTTTCTTT.

The J gene is TRBJ2-3, the V gene TRBV7-2; D possibly corresponds to TRBD2 (6 bases). Per germline, CDR1 SGHTA and CDR2 FQGNSA. The CDR3 has 18 amino acids. Between the trimmed V and J ends, which lost 5 bases and 2 bases, there was a span of 23 bases. CDR3 region: CASSKGGWQATYTDTQYF. As DNA, the CDR3 is TGTGCCAGCAGCAAAGGAGGGTGGCAAGCGACTTACACAGATACGCAGTATTTT.

The chain links TRBV9 to TRBJ1-1; D possibly corresponds to TRBD1 (5 bases). The CDR3 length is 15 residues. V was pared by 4 bases and J by 1 base, with 14 bases between. The germline CDR1 and CDR2 sequences are SGDLS and YYNGEE. Written as DNA, the CDR3 is TGTGCCAGCAGCCGGCAGGGTACAGGGAACACTGAAGCTTTCTTT. It is translated as CASSRQGTGNTEAFF.

The rearrangement links TRBV2 to TRBJ2-5, with D unresolved. Germline lookup yields CDR1 SNHLY and CDR2 FYNNEI. Trimming removed 2 bases from V and 0 bases from J, with 1 base in between. This CDR3 contains 12 residues. DNA of the CDR3: TGTGCCAGCAGTGAACACCAAGAGACCCAGTACTTC. Encoded protein: CASSEHQETQYF.

A note on this clonotype: A much larger clone is a single base away; this may be a read error. The chain combines TRBV3-1 with TRBJ2-1; 8 positions match TRBD1. The length of the CDR3 is 16 residues. In germline, CDR1 is LGHDT, CDR2 YNNKEL (reference sequence). CDR3 in DNA: TGTGCCAGCAGCCCCTCGACAGGGGTCGCCGGAAATGGGCAGTTCTTC. This encodes CASSPSTGVAGNGQFF.

J is TRBJ2-3 and V is TRBV5-4, with 12 bases aligning to TRBD2. With 0 bases clipped from V and 4 bases from J, the junction kept 3 bases outside the gene matches. The germline CDR1 and CDR2 sequences are SGHNT and YYREEE (reference sequence). The length of the CDR3 is 16 residues. The CDR3 bases are TGTGCCAGCAGCTTGGAGCTAGCGGGGGGGCCAGATACGCAGTATTTT. Translation: CASSLELAGGPDTQYF.

The V call is TRBV12-3 or TRBV12-4, the J call TRBJ2-1; 9 bases map to TRBD1. The CDR3 runs 14 residues. The junction had 7 bases not matched to a gene; V was cut back by 6 bases and J by 7 bases. The CDR3 reads CASSPGQGKNEQFF. DNA of the CDR3: TGTGCCAGCAGCCCGGGACAGGGTAAGAATGAGCAGTTCTTC.

The J gene is TRBJ2-1, the V gene TRBV6-6; no firm D call. Germline CDR1 is MNHNY and CDR2 is SVGAGI (reference sequence). The CDR3 consists of 13 residues. CDR3 sequence: CAGKSRSDNEQFF. The CDR3 region has the DNA TGTGCGGGAAAAAGCCGGTCAGACAATGAGCAGTTCTTC.

This clonotype has more than one count but fewer than ten. The chain is built from TRBV6-1 and TRBJ2-1; D is perhaps TRBD1 (6 bases). CDR3 length equals 15 residues. Germline V gene data show CDR1 as MNHNS and CDR2 as SASEGT. V lost 2 bases and J lost 0, with 8 bases in between. The CDR3, as DNA: TGTGCCAGCAGTGAACGAGGGGGCTCCTACAATGAGCAGTTCTTC. Translating it yields CASSERGGSYNEQFF.

The chain couples TRBV5-6 to TRBJ1-4, with TRBD1 matching over 9 bases. The CDR3 contains 15 residues. Germline V gene lookup returns CDR1 SGHDT and CDR2 YYEEEE. Trimming cost V 5 bases and J 7 bases; bases outside gene matches: 9. CDR3 DNA: TGTGCCAGCAGTTCTCCGGGACAGGGAGGTGAAAAACTGTTTTTT. Protein product: CASSSPGQGGEKLFF.

The rearrangement links TRBV20-1 to TRBJ2-3; D may be TRBD2 (5 bases). Germline V gene lookup returns CDR1 DFQATT and CDR2 SNEGSKA (reference sequence). Trimming removed 8 bases from V and 6 bases from J, with 12 bases in between. The CDR3 runs 11 residues. The CDR3 spells CSPREGDTQYF. CDR3 bases: TGCAGTCCCCGAGAGGGTGATACGCAGTATTTT.

The rearrangement joins TRBV4-3 to TRBJ2-7; 9 nucleotides line up with TRBD2. There are 17 residues in the CDR3. V shed 0 bases, J shed 0 bases, and the junction held 6 bases outside the gene matches. Per the germline V gene, CDR1 is LGHNA and CDR2 is YSLEER. The CDR3 DNA follows: TGCGCCAGCAGCCAAGACGAGCGGGGGGCGAGCTCCTACGAGCAGTACTTC. Amino acid sequence: CASSQDERGASSYEQYF.

This chain connects TRBV28 to TRBJ1-5; D is unresolved. The germline V gene encodes CDR1 MDHEN and CDR2 SYDVKM. V lost 8 bases, J lost 4 bases, and 21 bases lay in between. The CDR3 runs 16 residues. The CDR3 DNA reads TGTGCCAGCCTCCTTTCGTACCGGGTCTTTAATCAGCCCCAGCATTTT. Its translation is CASLLSYRVFNQPQHF.

This clonotype has just a few counts. The genes are TRBV6-5 and TRBJ2-2; TRBD1 aligns across 9 bases. The ends lost 1 base at V and 3 bases at J; junction bases unmatched: 9. CDR1 and CDR2 (germline): MNHEY, SVGAGI. The CDR3 has 18 residues. DNA for the CDR3: TGTGCCAGCAGTTACTTCTTTCCGGGACAGGGAGACACCGGGGAGCTGTTTTTT. This translates into CASSYFFPGQGDTGELFF.

The chain is built from TRBV20-1 and TRBJ2-1; D gene ambiguous. This CDR3 has 11 residues. Trimming removed 0 bases from V and 13 bases from J, with 10 bases in between. Germline assignment: CDR1 DFQATT and CDR2 SNEGSKA (reference sequence). DNA of the CDR3: TGCAGTGCTAGAGATCGTCTTAAACAGTTCTTC. The encoded protein is CSARDRLKQFF.

V and J are TRBV4-1 and TRBJ2-5, with a tentative D call TRBD2 (5 bases). Germline CDR1 and CDR2: MGHRA and YSYEKL. V gave up 3 bases and J gave up 5 bases, with 13 bases separating them. The CDR3 loop spans 14 amino acids. DNA for the CDR3: TGCGCCAGCAGCCATGTACCGGGGTGGGAGACCCAGTACTTC. Translated: CASSHVPGWETQYF.

This clonotype was counted between two and nine times. V usage is TRBV7-3 and J usage is TRBJ2-7; 7 bases match TRBD2. The CDR3 runs 13 residues. Germline CDR1 is SGHTA and CDR2 is FQGTGA. The junction had 1 base not matched to a gene; V was cut back by 2 bases and J by 3 bases. The CDR3 sequence: CASSLGTNYEQYF. DNA of the CDR3: TGTGCCAGCAGCTTAGGGACTAACTACGAGCAGTACTTC. Complete variable domain (other parts from reference TRBV7-3 and TRBJ2-7): GAGVSQTPSNKVTEKGKYVELRCDPISGHTALYWYRQSLGQGPEFLIYFQGTGAADDSGLPNDRFFAVRPEGSVSTLKIQRTERGDSAVYLCASSLGTNYEQYFGPGTRLTVT.

This clonotype turned up a few times. The V gene is TRBV12-3 or TRBV12-4, the J gene TRBJ2-2, with 11 bases identical to TRBD2. Germline trimming cut 2 bases from V and 5 bases from J; bases unmatched to any gene: 1. This CDR3 spans 15 amino acids. The CDR3 coding sequence is TGTGCCAGCAGTTTACGGACTAGCGGGACCGGGGAGCTGTTTTTT. This codes for CASSLRTSGTGELFF.